This T cell receptor (beta chain) came from a study of blood T cells in healthy people across ages. Study outcomes and limitations: The study found more naive CD4+ cells and higher diversity in long-lived than aged donors.

Remarks on this clonotype: Its antigen is not known.

This CDR3 region has 13 residues. The V gene lost 8 bases and the J gene lost 1 base, with 12 bases spanning the gap. From germline, CDR1 is MDHEN and CDR2 SYDVKM. Using a J-beta primer mix together with a sample-barcoded 5' primer, a second PCR was run for roughly 6 to 12 cycles. Using its own MiXCR run on the 5' RACE reads, TCRdb lists one record per CDR3 protein. Altogether around 800,000 distinct CDR3 sequences are present, roughly 60% being singletons, with the ten largest covering around 30%. In each sample, at least 6.5 million PBMCs were isolated. The chain has TRBV28 and TRBJ2-7; D is unclear. Sequences were obtained from blood. The clonotype comes from a man aged 30 to 45 in good health. The CDR3 loop is CASGDSGSYEQYF. In DNA, the CDR3 is TGTGCCAGCGGTGATAGTGGGTCCTACGAGCAGTACTTC.